The 7 T cell receptor beta chains below all came from one sample that was sequenced in a study of regulatory T cells in long-lasting Graves disease. Through Arm-PCR of CDR3 regions and iRepertoire HTBI primers, TCR beta libraries were built. TCRdb re-analysed the multiplex PCR reads in MiXCR, keeping a single row per CDR3 protein. This sample has 400,000 to 500,000 distinct CDR3 sequences, with over 14% found just once. The time point is: newly diagnosed GD, antithyroid drugs for less than 3 months. RNA isolated from PBMCs was used to make the TCR library. These sequences were also reported in another study, on T cells in Graves' hyperthyroidism and ophthalmopathy.

The starting material was peripheral blood mononuclear cells (PBMCs), obtained at new diagnosis, from a patient treated with antithyroid drugs. The receptor source for this set is a woman aged 40 to 49 with Graves disease.

This clonotype was observed at least ten times. The chain recombines TRBV20-1 with TRBJ1-5; D remains ambiguous. V lost 6 bases and J 1 base, leaving 13 bases between the germline ends. The CDR3 is 14 amino acids. The germline V gene has CDR1 DFQATT and CDR2 SNEGSKA (reference sequence). The CDR3 nucleotides read TGCAGTGCATGTCCGGGCCGGAGCAATCAGCCCCAGCATTTT. Its translation: CSACPGRSNQPQHF.

This clonotype was picked up many times. CDR3 amino acids: CASSFDRVETQYF. CDR3 bases: TGTGCCAGCAGTTTCGACAGGGTGGAGACCCAGTACTTC. The chain is built from TRBV12-3 or TRBV12-4 and TRBJ2-5, with TRBD1 matching 7 bases. J was trimmed by 5 bases and V by 3 bases; bases with no gene match: 3. The CDR3 spans 13 residues.

Comment on this clonotype: A much more abundant neighbour one base away suggests this may be a read error. This chain connects TRBV12-3 or TRBV12-4 to TRBJ2-5; 9 bases are a match to TRBD2. The CDR3 is 15 amino acids. The CDR3 is CASSLEREVYNEQSF. The CDR3 DNA sequence: TGTGCCAGCAGTTTGGAGCGGGAGGTCTACAATGAGCAGTCCTTC.

The table lists this clonotype with many counts. The chain has TRBV20-1 and TRBJ1-1; possible D gene TRBD1, 6 bases. From germline, CDR1 is DFQATT and CDR2 SNEGSKA (reference sequence). This CDR3 contains 14 residues. V was trimmed by 3 bases and J by 3 bases, leaving 14 bases between them. The CDR3 nucleotides read TGCAGTGCTAGGTGGTCGAGGGGGTACACTGAAGCTTTCTTT. Amino acids: CSARWSRGYTEAFF.

The CDR3: CAISGRYNEQFF. DNA of the CDR3: TGTGCCATCAGTGGCCGGTACAATGAGCAGTTCTTC. The chain combines TRBV10-3 with TRBJ2-1; D is unclear. Germline V gene data show CDR1 as ENHRY and CDR2 as SYGVKD. V was trimmed by 4 bases and J by 4 bases, leaving 5 bases between them. The CDR3 is 12 residues long.

This clonotype was seen only a few times. The chain carries TRBV5-5 and TRBJ2-5; D may correspond to TRBD1 or TRBD2 (6 bases each). Germline V CDR1 and CDR2: SGHKS, YYEKEE (reference sequence). Trimming pared 5 bases from V and 5 bases from J, leaving 16 bases between. The length of the CDR3 is 14 residues. The CDR3 region has the DNA TGTGCCAGCAGGAGAGGAGGGGGGTTGGAGACCCAGTACTTC. Translating it yields CASRRGGGLETQYF. Full variable domain (rest looked up from reference TRBV5-5 and TRBJ2-5): DAGVTQSPTHLIKTRGQQVTLRCSPISGHKSVSWYQQVLGQGPQFIFQYYEKEERGRGNFPDRFSARQFPNYSSELNVNALLLGDSALYLCASRRGGGLETQYFGPGTRLLVL.

The sample holds many counts of this clonotype. The chain carries TRBV24-1 and TRBJ2-5; weak D call: TRBD2 (6 bases). The CDR3 runs to 13 residues. Germline CDR1 and CDR2: KGHDR and SFDVKD. V was pared by 8 bases and J by 6 bases, with 15 bases between. DNA for the CDR3: TGTGCCACCACCCCCGGTGCGGGACAGACCCAGTACTTC. Its protein product is CATTPGAGQTQYF.